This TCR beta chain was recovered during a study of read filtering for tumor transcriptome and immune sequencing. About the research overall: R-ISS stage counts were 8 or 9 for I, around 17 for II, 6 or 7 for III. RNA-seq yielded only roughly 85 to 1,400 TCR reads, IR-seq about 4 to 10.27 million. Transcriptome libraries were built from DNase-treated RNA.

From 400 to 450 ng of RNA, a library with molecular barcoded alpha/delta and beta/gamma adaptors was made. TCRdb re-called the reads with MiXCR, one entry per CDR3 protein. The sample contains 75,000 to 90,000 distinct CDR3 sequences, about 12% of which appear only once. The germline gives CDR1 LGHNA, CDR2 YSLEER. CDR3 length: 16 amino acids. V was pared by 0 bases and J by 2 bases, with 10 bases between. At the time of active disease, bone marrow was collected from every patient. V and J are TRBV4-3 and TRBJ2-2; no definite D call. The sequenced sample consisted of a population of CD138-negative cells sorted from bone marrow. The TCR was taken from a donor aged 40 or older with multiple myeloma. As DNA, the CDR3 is TGCGCCAGCAGCCAAGATCCGGGCAGAAACACCGGGGAGCTGTTTTTT. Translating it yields CASSQDPGRNTGELFF.